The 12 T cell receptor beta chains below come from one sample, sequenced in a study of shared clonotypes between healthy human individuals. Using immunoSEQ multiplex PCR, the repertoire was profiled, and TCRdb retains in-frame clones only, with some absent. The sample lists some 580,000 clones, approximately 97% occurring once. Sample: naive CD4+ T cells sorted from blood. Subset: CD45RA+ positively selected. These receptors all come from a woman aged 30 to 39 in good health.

The chain's CDR3 is CASSVGPSGSTNIQYF. Written as DNA, the CDR3 is TGTGCCAGCAGCGTAGGCCCCAGCGGGAGCACAAACATTCAGTACTTC. The V call is TRBV9, the J call TRBJ2-4; TRBD2 matches 8 bases. This CDR3 is 16 amino acids long. In germline, CDR1 is SGDLS, CDR2 YYNGEE. V lost 0 bases, J lost 6 bases, and 8 bases stayed unmatched.

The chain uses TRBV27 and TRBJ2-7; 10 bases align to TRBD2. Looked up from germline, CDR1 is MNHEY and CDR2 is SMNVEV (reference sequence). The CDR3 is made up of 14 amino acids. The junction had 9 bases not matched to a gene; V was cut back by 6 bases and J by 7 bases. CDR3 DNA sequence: TGTGCCAGCAGGGGGGGGCTAGCGGGAGAAGAGCAGTACTTC. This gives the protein CASRGGLAGEEQYF.

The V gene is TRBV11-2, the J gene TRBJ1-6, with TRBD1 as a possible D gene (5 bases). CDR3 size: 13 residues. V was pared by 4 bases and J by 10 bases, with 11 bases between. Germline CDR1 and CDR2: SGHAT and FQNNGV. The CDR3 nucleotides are TGTGCCAGCAGCTGGGGTGAGGGGTCACCCCTCCACTTT. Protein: CASSWGEGSPLHF.

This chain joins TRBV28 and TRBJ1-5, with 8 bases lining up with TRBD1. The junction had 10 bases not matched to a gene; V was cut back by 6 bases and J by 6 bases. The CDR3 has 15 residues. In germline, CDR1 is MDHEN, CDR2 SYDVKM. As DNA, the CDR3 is TGTGCCAGCAGCTCGGGGGACAGGCGTGGTCAGCCCCAGCATTTT. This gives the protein CASSSGDRRGQPQHF.

CDR3 bases: TGTGCCACCAGCAGAGACCCCGGACTAGCGGGTAGCTCCTACAATGAGCAGTTCTTC. This sequence encodes CATSRDPGLAGSSYNEQFF. This chain links TRBV15 with TRBJ2-1, with 11 bases lining up with TRBD2. Germline V gene sequence: CDR1 LNHNV, CDR2 YYDKDF (reference sequence). Trimming cost V 0 bases and J 0 bases; bases outside gene matches: 7. The CDR3 spans 19 residues.

The CDR3 DNA follows: TGCGCCAGCAGCCTTGCGGGGGGAGCGACTAATGAAAAACTGTTTTTT. Translation: CASSLAGGATNEKLFF. J is TRBJ1-4 and V is TRBV5-1; TRBD1 is a possible D gene (5 bases). This CDR3 comprises 16 residues. Between the trimmed V and J ends, which lost 4 bases and 2 bases, there was a span of 15 bases. CDR1 is SGHRS and CDR2 is YFSETQ in the germline V gene. Supplemented by reference TRBV5-1 and TRBJ1-4, the full variable domain reads KAGVTQTPRYLIKTRGQQVTLSCSPISGHRSVSWYQQTPGQGLQFLFEYFSETQRNKGNFPGRFSGRQFSNSRSEMNVSTLELGDSALYLCASSLAGGATNEKLFFGSGTQLSVL.

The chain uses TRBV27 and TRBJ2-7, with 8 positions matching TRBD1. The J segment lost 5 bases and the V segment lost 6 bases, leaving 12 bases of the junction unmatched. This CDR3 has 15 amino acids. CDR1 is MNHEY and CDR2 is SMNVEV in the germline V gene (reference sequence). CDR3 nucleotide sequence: TGTGCCAGCAGCCCGCAGGGGGCTCTTAGCCACGAGCAGTACTTC. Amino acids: CASSPQGALSHEQYF.

The CDR3 spells CASSSGTGSVEQFF. In nucleotides, the CDR3 is TGTGCCAGCAGCTCGGGGACAGGGTCCGTTGAGCAGTTCTTC. This chain connects TRBV7-2 to TRBJ2-1, with 9 bases identical to TRBD1. The CDR3 consists of 14 residues. Losses at the gene ends were 4 bases for V and 9 bases for J; bases not matched to a gene: 7. Looked up from germline, CDR1 is SGHTA and CDR2 is FQGNSA.

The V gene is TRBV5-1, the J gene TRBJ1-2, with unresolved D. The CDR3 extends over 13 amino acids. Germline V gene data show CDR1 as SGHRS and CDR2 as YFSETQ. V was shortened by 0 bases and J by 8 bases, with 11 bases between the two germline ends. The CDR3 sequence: CASSLEQSGGYTF. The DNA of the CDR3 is TGCGCCAGCAGCTTGGAGCAGTCGGGGGGCTACACCTTC.

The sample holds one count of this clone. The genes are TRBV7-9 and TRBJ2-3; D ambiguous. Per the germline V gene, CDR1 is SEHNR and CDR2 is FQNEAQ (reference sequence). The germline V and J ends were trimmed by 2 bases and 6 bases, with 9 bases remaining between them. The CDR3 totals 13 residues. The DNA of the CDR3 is TGTGCCAGCAGCTTACTTATCTCTGATACGCAGTATTTT. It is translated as CASSLLISDTQYF.

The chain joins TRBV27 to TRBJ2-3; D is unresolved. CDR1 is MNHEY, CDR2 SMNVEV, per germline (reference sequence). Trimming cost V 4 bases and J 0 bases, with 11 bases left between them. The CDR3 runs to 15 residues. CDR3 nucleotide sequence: TGTGCCAGCAGTTCCCGGGTCCCCAGCACAGATACGCAGTATTTT. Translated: CASSSRVPSTDTQYF.

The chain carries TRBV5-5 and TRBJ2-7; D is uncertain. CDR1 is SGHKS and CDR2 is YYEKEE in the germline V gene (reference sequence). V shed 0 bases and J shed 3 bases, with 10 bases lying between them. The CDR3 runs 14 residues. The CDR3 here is CASSLGVIDYEQYF. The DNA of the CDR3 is TGTGCCAGCAGCTTGGGGGTGATTGACTACGAGCAGTACTTC.